This T cell receptor beta chain emerged from a study of blood T cell repertoires in COVID-19. Enrolment of Seattle patients took place during active infection, and they were followed longitudinally. How the authors handled the data: Nucleated cell counts were estimated from reference gene primer amplification. Profiled with immunoSEQ multiplex PCR; TCRdb holds only in-frame clones, not every one. That table is the source of V, J and clone size, and D and trimming were worked out from the DNA. The sample lists roughly 390,000 clones, around 87% seen once, with more than 9% in the top ten. The CDR3 covers 13 residues. Trimming took off 4 bases at V and 14 bases at J, with 15 bases between the two ends. CDR1 is LNHDA, CDR2 SQIVND, per germline (reference sequence).

This chain links TRBV19 with TRBJ1-6; D is undetermined. Sequenced material: peripheral blood. The sequence was obtained from a woman aged 30 to 39 with COVID-19, enrolled during active disease. CDR3 DNA sequence: TGTGCCAGTAGTAAGGAAACCCATCGGGCCCTCCACTTT. The encoded protein is CASSKETHRALHF.